This T cell receptor beta chain was found in a study of blood T cell repertoires in COVID-19. Only in-frame clones appear in the TCRdb table, and some are missing; sequencing was by immunoSEQ multiplex PCR. This table has under 8,000 clones, over 75% appearing once. V was clipped by 3 bases and J by 0 bases, with 7 bases between them. The CDR3 runs 14 residues. Germline V lookup: CDR1 MNHEY, CDR2 SMNVEV (reference sequence). The sequencing input was peripheral blood. V is TRBV27 and J is TRBJ2-3, with D possibly matching TRBD1 (5 bases). This TCR was sampled from a man older than 75 with active COVID-19. Here the CDR3 reads CASSLDTSTDTQYF. In nucleotides, the CDR3 is TGTGCCAGCAGTTTGGACACGAGCACAGATACGCAGTATTTT.